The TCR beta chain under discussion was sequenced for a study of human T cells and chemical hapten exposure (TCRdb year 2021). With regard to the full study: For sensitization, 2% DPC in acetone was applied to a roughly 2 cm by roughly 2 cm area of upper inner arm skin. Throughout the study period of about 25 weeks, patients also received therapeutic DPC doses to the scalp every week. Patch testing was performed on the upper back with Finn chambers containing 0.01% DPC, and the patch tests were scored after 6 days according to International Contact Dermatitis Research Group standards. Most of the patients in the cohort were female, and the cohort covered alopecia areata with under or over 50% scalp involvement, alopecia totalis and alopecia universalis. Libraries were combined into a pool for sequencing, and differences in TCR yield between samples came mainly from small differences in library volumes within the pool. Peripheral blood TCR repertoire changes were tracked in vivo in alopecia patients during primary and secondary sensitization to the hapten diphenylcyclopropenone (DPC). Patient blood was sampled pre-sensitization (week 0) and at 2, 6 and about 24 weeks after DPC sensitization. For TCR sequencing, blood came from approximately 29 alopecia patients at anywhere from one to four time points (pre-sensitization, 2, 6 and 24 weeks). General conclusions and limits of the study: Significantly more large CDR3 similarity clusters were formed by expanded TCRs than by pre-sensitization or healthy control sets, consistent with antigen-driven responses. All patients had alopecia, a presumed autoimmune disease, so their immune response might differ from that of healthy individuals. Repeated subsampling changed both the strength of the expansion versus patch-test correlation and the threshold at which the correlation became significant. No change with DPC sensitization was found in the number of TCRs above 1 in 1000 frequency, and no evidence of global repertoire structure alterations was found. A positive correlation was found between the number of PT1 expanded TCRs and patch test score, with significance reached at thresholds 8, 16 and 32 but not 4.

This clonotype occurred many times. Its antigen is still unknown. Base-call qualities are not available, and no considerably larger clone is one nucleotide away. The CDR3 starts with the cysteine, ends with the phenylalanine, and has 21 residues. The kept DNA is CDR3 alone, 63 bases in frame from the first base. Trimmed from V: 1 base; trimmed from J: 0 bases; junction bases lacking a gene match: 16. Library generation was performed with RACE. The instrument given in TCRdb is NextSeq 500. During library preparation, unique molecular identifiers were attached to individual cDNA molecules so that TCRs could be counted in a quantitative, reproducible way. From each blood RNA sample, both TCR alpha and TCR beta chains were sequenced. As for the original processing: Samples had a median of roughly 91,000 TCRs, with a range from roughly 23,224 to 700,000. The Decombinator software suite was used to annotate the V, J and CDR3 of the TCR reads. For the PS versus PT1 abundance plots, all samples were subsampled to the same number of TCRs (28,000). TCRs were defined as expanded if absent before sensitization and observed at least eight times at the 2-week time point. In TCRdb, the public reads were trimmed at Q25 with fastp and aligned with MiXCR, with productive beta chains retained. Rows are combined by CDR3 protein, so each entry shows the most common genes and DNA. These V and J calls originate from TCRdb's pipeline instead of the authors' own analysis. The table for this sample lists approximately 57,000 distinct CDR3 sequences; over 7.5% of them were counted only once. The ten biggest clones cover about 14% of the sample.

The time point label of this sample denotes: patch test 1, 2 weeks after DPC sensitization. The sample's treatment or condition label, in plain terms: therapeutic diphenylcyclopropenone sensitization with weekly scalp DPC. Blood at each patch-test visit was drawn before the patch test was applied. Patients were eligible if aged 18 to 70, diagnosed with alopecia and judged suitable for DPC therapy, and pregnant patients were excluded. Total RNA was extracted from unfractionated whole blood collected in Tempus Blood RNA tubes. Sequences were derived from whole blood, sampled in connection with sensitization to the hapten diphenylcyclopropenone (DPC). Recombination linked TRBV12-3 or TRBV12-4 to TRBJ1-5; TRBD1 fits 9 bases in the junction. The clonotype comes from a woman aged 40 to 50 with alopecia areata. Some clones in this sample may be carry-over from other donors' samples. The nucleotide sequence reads TGTGCCAGCAGTTTAGGGCATCCCGATCCGGGACAGGGCGATAGCAATCAGCCCCAGCATTTT. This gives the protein CASSLGHPDPGQGDSNQPQHF.